At least ten counts were recorded for the clone carrying this T cell receptor (beta chain). The antigen remains unidentified. The data belong to a study of CD8+CD57+ T cells in acquired aplastic anemia. As for the study in general: On average, sorted CD4+ and CD8+ cells gave approximately 3 ug of DNA. There were roughly 11 million reads, on average, for CD4+ cells from healthy donors.

Germline V gives CDR1 SGHTA, CDR2 FQGNSA. CDR3 length: 14 residues. The V gene lost 0 bases and the J gene lost 8 bases, with 13 bases spanning the gap. Regarding the study as a whole: Around 30 sequences, all CD8+ CDR3, were shared between patients and controls.

Genomic DNA templated the TCR beta VDJ and CDR3 profiling. TCRdb called the reads again in MiXCR, with one record for every CDR3 protein. Of about 200,000 distinct CDR3 sequences listed, roughly 33% were seen once; the top ten hold 1% to 1.3%. The chain has TRBV7-2 and TRBJ1-2; no clear D gene. The receptor's source is a human donor in good health, serving as a control. Sequences were obtained from sorted CD4+, CD8+, or CD8+CD57+ T cells (not recorded which) from PBMCs. CDR3 amino acids: CASSLAREGGGYTF. CDR3 coding DNA: TGTGCCAGCAGCTTAGCGCGGGAGGGTGGAGGCTACACCTTC.